The present T cell receptor (beta chain) was sequenced within a study of cytomegalovirus exposure and HLA in healthy donors (dated by TCRdb to 2015 to 2018). In the study overall: An earlier analysis of some 550 of the donors reported 250 to 300 Gb of sequence data and around 120 million unique TCR beta sequences from about 179 million T cells. An early release covering roughly 600 HLA-typed donors comprised approximately 300 gigabases of sequencing data and 65 million to 100 million unique TCR sequences. Of the 300 to 500 genotyped donors, 65% to 90% were placed in the genetic ancestry cluster associated with self-reported Caucasian donors. The study was designed to test whether signatures of past pathogen exposure could be identified by cataloging public T cell receptors. The study profiled the T cell repertoires of fewer than 850 subjects by immunosequencing and related them to cytomegalovirus serostatus. Along with the roughly 670-subject first cohort, a separate validation cohort of over a hundred different subjects was used. High-throughput TCR immunosequencing, statistical association of individual TCRs with disease status, and machine learning were combined to predict cytomegalovirus infection status. In a later analysis, previously published TCR beta repertoires from more than 500 donors were re-analyzed and high-resolution HLA genotyping was added so that TCR occurrence patterns could be studied. In the later analysis, no new phenotypic data were used to find candidate immune exposures; instead, reliance was placed on TCR beta sequences and their occurrence across donors. An earlier analysis of 587 of the donors used high-throughput TCR beta sequencing to judge whether each TCR beta V gene segment behaved as functional or pseudogenic. Donor age, sex, ethnicity and CMV serostatus were compiled together with the repertoire data. In a later genetic analysis, genome-wide SNP genotypes for about three fifths of the 666 donors were used, and that subset was treated as a discovery cohort. Every discovery cohort repertoire had been produced on one sequencing platform. HLA typing covered class I and class II loci at four-digit resolution. The number of donors typed differed by locus, with 629-630 for A, B, C, DRB1 and DQB1, around 560 for DQA1, 600 to 610 for DPA1, and around 450 for DPB1. Because of strong linkage in the cohort, roughly five DR-DQ haplotypes were treated as single units for association and clustering. On average, about 200,000 unique TCR beta nucleotide sequences were sequenced per donor among some 420 genotyped donors of the cohort, with roughly 19% of those sequences being non-productive. Beyond this particular receptor, the publication reports: Because HLA typing was unavailable for some donors at each locus, only the typed subset was used in association tests. Three of the identified cytomegalovirus-associated TCR beta chains were confirmed in vitro to be specific for cytomegalovirus antigens. Immune exposure information for the cohort was limited to CMV serostatus. Sequencing depth was assumed to be roughly uniform across donors in the presence/absence analyses, though that assumption may not hold. Some IMGT-functional V segments, including TRBV6-2 and TRBV6-3, could not be told apart with the 87-base-pair reads, so those segments were excluded. It was suggested by the authors that the approach could potentially be generalized to other disease states and immunological phenotypes. The study gave a list of about 160 TCR beta chains associated with cytomegalovirus. An earlier analysis of 587 of the donors showed that most TCR beta V segments appeared in productive rearrangements either about 87% or about 30% of the time, which broadly matched IMGT annotations. Linkage disequilibrium might explain the correlated functional status among segregating V segments, but an unknown experimental factor could not be excluded. In this cohort, only TCR beta chains were sequenced, and detectable features were limited by the absence of alpha or paired-chain data. A later analysis found that most CMV-associated TCR beta chains appeared HLA-restricted, with HLA associations seemingly driven largely by CMV exposure. Most TCR sequences were seen in very few donors, while some public TCRs were found in many individuals. At a false discovery rate of 0.05, a later analysis linked around 17,000 TCR beta sequences to specific HLA alleles. V-gene and J-gene trimming of TCR beta chains was associated with a missense DCLRE1C variant in a later genetic analysis, and the association was replicated in an independent cohort. A later analysis reported that several top co-occurrence clusters appeared linked to parvovirus B19, influenza, CMV and Epstein-Barr virus. In a later analysis, the rate of TCR association differed among HLA loci, with DRB1 alleles having the most associated TCRs and HLA-C alleles having the fewest. The sequencing pipeline was judged likely to have produced a cluster of highly shared sequence variants as a technical artifact. According to a later genetic analysis, donors in an Asian-associated ancestry cluster had fewer N-insertions in productive TCRs than the approximately 710-donor mean. When HLA alleles, especially DR and DQ, strongly co-occurred, TCR associations were difficult to assign to individual alleles. A further reported finding was that TCR beta sequences accurately predicted the HLA-A and HLA-B alleles for most subjects in the first cohort. A later analysis found that HLA-associated TCR beta chains were more clonally expanded and had lower generation probabilities than equally common non-associated chains. The classifier was reported to diagnose cytomegalovirus status with high specificity and sensitivity in both the original and validation cohorts. Because counts were too low, roughly 18 rarely observed V segments, including chromosome 9 orphons, were left out of the earlier analysis of about 620 of the donors.

The method behind the library was the immunoSEQ multiplex PCR assay. A mixture of 60 forward primers for TCR Vbeta segments and 13 reverse primers for TCR Jbeta segments was used in the multiplex PCR. A multiplex PCR assay on genomic DNA amplified the CDR3 region of rearranged TCR beta genes. Amplified TCR beta libraries were sequenced as 87-base-pair reads on the Illumina HiSeq System. As for how the authors treated the data: A later analysis counted about 80 million unique TCR beta chains across the approximately 700 repertoires, and roughly 11 million of these chains were shared by at least two donors. Raw reads were error-corrected and collapsed into unique sequences with a nearest-neighbor algorithm that merged closely related sequences to remove PCR and sequencing errors. CDR3 sequences were aligned to IMGT reference sequences to assign V, D and J gene segments. For a sequence to be retained, a match of at least six nucleotides was required to both a V gene segment and a J gene segment. Rearrangements were called productive when the CDR3 lacked stop codons and stayed in frame with V and J; all others were non-productive. CDR3 was defined according to IMGT convention as the region running from the second conserved V-encoded cysteine to the conserved J-encoded phenylalanine. Sequences without an unambiguous match to a single V gene segment were excluded from the earlier analysis of several hundred of the donors. An earlier analysis of a few hundred of the donors called V segments functional above 56.7% productive rearrangements and segregating when the between-donor standard deviation exceeded 5%. A statistical classification framework was built to diagnose cytomegalovirus status from the catalog of TCR beta chain sequences. In a later analysis, V and J genes were assigned by comparing TCR nucleotide sequences against IMGT/GENE-DB human TR gene sequences. In a later analysis, CDR3 sequences and most-parsimonious VDJ recombination scenarios were assigned using the TCRdist pipeline. In a later analysis, each TCR beta chain was defined by its CDR3 amino acid sequence together with its V-gene family, and reads lacking a unique V-gene family were excluded. In a later analysis, around 650 highly shared, low-generation-probability nucleotide sequences were removed to address suspected cross-contamination and a sequencing artifact. In a later analysis, a clonal expansion index was calculated for each public chain from normalized within-repertoire ranks of inferred template counts. In a later analysis, generation probabilities were computed using a VDJ recombination model fitted to out-of-frame rearrangements, and the results were checked against IGoR. A later analysis scored TCR-TCR, TCR-HLA and TCR-CMV co-occurrence with hypergeometric tests, applying a repertoire-size bias correction to TCR pairs. False discovery rates were estimated in a later analysis by permuting HLA or CMV assignments 20 times. In a later analysis, co-occurring TCRs were grouped with DBSCAN, and TCRdist sequence similarity was added when clustering was performed within HLA-allele-positive subsets. Repertoires with fewer than 30,000 or more than 120,000 public chains were left out of co-occurrence clustering, as were about five repertoires with anomalous nucleotide sharing. TCRdb limited this immuneACCESS table to in-frame rearrangements with V and J called. A share of clones is missing; checked studies link under half to unresolved V genes, and the rest is unexplained. From that table come the V and J calls and clone size; the DNA was used to work out D and trimming. The table for this sample records 150,000 or so clones. In total, the top ten clones hold roughly 1.3% of the sample.

The germline V gene sets CDR1 to LGHNT and CDR2 to FRNRAP. V was cut back by 6 bases and J by 3 bases, leaving a gap of 15 bases between them. From its cysteine to its phenylalanine, the CDR3 spans 15 amino acids. The read is trimmed to its CDR3 DNA, 45 bases read in frame from base 1. On this clone: Its antigen remains undetermined.

In total, about 650 healthy bone marrow donors made up the cohort. At the time of sampling, all cohort members were nominally healthy, though unrecorded immune exposures were likely present. The donor tested CMV seronegative, placing the donor among the 300 to 450 seronegative members of the cohort. A peripheral blood sample was provided by each donor, and peripheral blood mononuclear cells were used for TCR beta sequencing. Genomic DNA was extracted from the blood cell samples with the Qiagen DNeasy Blood Extraction Kit. This TCR was sampled from a woman aged 60 to 75 in good health and CMV-seronegative. The chain uses TRBV12-5 and TRBJ2-1; a tentative D call is TRBD1 (5 bases match). Sequenced material: PBMCs. The DNA sequence is TGTGCTAGTGGCAAGGGGCTGACCGACTACAATGAGCAGTTCTTC. Its translation is CASGKGLTDYNEQFF.